This paragraph reports one T cell receptor beta chain. Its antigen remains unknown. This entry comes from a study of cytomegalovirus exposure and HLA in healthy donors. Study-wide context: Among over 300 genotyped donors, roughly 80% fell in the Caucasian-associated ancestry cluster. Notes on the study in general: A list of approximately 160 TCR beta chains associated with cytomegalovirus was given. The authors later found TCR association rates varying by HLA locus, with DRB1 most and HLA-C fewest.

Germline CDR1 and CDR2: MNHNS and SASEGT. The CDR3 loop spans 14 amino acids. After removal of 3 bases from V and 3 bases from J, the junction contained 4 bases not matched to a gene. The study ran its PCR with 60 Vbeta and 13 Jbeta primers. Data came from immunoSEQ multiplex PCR; TCRdb stores just in-frame clones and leaves some out. The sample lists 150,000 or so clones, roughly 77% occurring once. The sequencing input was PBMCs. V gene TRBV6-1 combines with J gene TRBJ2-7, with TRBD2 matching 8 bases. The source of this sequence is a man younger than 35 in good health and CMV-seropositive. The CDR3 sequence is CASSDGLAGYEQYF. The DNA of the CDR3 is TGTGCCAGCAGTGACGGCCTAGCGGGCTACGAGCAGTACTTC.